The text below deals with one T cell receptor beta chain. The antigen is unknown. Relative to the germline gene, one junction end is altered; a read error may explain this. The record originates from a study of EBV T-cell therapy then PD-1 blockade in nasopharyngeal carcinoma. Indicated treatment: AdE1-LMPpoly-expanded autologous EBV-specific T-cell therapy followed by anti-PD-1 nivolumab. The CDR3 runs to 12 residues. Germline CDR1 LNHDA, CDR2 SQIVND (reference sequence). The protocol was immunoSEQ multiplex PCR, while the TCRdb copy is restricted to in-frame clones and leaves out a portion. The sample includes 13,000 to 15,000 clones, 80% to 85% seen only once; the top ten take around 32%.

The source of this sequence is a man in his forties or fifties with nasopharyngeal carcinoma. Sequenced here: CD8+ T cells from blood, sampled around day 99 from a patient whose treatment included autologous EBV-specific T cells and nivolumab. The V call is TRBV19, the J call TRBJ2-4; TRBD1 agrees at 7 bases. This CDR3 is CASSPIPGQKVF. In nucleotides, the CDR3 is TGTGCCAGTAGTCCTATTCCGGGACAGAAGGTCTTC.